This TCR beta chain is from a study of T cell responses to AZD1222 COVID-19 vaccine. Assay used: immunoSEQ multiplex PCR; TCRdb lists only in-frame clones, some missing. The sample has 150,000 or so clones, under 95% seen once. In its sample, this clone was seen once. Germline loops: CDR1 GTSNPN, CDR2 SVGIG (reference sequence). The V end was cut by 0 bases, the J end by 6 bases, with 8 bases between. The CDR3 length is 12 residues. The material was peripheral blood, obtained 28 days after the second AZD1222 dose. The receptor was isolated from an adult who received the AZD1222 COVID-19 vaccine. The chain uses TRBV30 and TRBJ1-1; no reliable D call. CDR3 region: CAWSVTGAEAFF. CDR3 nucleotide sequence: TGTGCCTGGAGTGTAACCGGAGCTGAAGCTTTCTTT. The whole variable domain, filled in from reference TRBV30 and TRBJ1-1, reads SQTIHQWPATLVQPVGSPLSLECTVEGTSNPNLYWYRQAAGRGLQLLFYSVGIGQISSEVPQNLSASRPQDRQFILSSKKLLLSDSGFYLCAWSVTGAEAFFGQGTRLTVV.